Sequencing of this TCR beta chain was carried out in a study of blood T cell repertoires in COVID-19. Background on the study: Acute and convalescent COVID-19 specimens originated in the United States, Italy and Spain. T cells, B-cell-depleted T cells, or PBMCs supplied cDNA or gDNA.

CDR3 size: 17 residues. The germline V gene encodes CDR1 LGHDT and CDR2 YNNKEL (reference sequence). Germline trimming cut 7 bases from V and 6 bases from J; bases unmatched to any gene: 13. The authors' processing: Reference gene primers were amplified, and this amplification served to estimate nucleated cell counts. Profiled with immunoSEQ multiplex PCR; TCRdb holds only in-frame clones, not every one. The V and J calls and clone size come from that table; D and trimming were worked out from the DNA. This sample has 130,000 or so clones, with around nine tenths found just once. Sequencing was carried out using peripheral blood. The receptor was derived from a man aged 45-65 years with acute or convalescent COVID-19. The rearrangement joins TRBV3-1 (or the pseudogene TRBV3-2) to TRBJ2-3; 13 nucleotides line up with TRBD2. CDR3 protein: CASTPPLAGGPFDTQYF. CDR3 nucleotides: TGTGCCAGCACCCCTCCACTAGCGGGAGGGCCGTTCGATACGCAGTATTTT.